These 27 T cell receptor beta chains share one sample of origin, sequenced in a study of beta chain features in type 1 diabetes. These TCRs are of unknown antigen specificity. General study findings and limits: Shorter TCRB CDR3s, moderately but significantly so, were found in Type 1 diabetes patients in all four CD4+ subsets.

Since all of the isolated RNA was reverse transcribed, expressed TCRB transcripts were what got sequenced. The repertoire was sequenced with immunoSEQ multiplex PCR; TCRdb's copy has only in-frame clones and lacks some. This table holds around 180,000 clones, roughly 7.1% found once. The sample comprised central memory CD4+ T cells from blood. These receptors all come from a middle-aged woman with type 1 diabetes.

CDR3 DNA sequence: TGCAGCGTTGAGGCTTCTGAGACAAGAAACGGCTATGGCTACACCTTC. Translating gives CSVEASETRNGYGYTF. The gene calls are TRBV29-1 and TRBJ1-2; D remains unclear. V gave up 3 bases and J gave up 4 bases, with 21 bases separating them. In germline, CDR1 is SQVTM, CDR2 ANQGSEA. The CDR3 totals 16 residues.

The sample holds a few counts of this clone. The chain employs TRBV11-1 and TRBJ2-7; 10 nucleotides agree with TRBD1. The CDR3 loop spans 15 amino acids. Germline values: CDR1 SGHAT, CDR2 FQDESV (reference sequence). Germline trimming cut 9 bases from V and 7 bases from J; bases unmatched to any gene: 15. CDR3 sequence reads: CASQLTGQGMREQYF. The DNA of the CDR3 is TGTGCCAGTCAATTGACGGGACAGGGGATGAGGGAGCAGTACTTC.

This chain connects TRBV7-2 to TRBJ1-2; D ambiguous. The CDR3 totals 15 residues. CDR1 is SGHTA and CDR2 is FQGNSA in the germline V gene. V shed 3 bases and J shed 2 bases, with 13 bases lying between them. The CDR3 coding sequence is TGTGCCAGCAGCTTGGGAGGACTGTCGAACTATGGCTACACCTTC. The encoded protein is CASSLGGLSNYGYTF.

This clone has only a few counts. The chain joins TRBV11-2 to TRBJ2-1, with 8 bases aligning to TRBD2. CDR1 is SGHAT and CDR2 is FQNNGV in the germline V gene. The V segment lost 1 base and the J segment 4 bases; nucleotides outside the gene matches: 9. The CDR3 length is 17 residues. The CDR3 spells CASSLVQSSGGYNEQFF. For the CDR3, the DNA is TGTGCCAGCAGCTTAGTTCAGTCCAGCGGGGGATACAATGAGCAGTTCTTC.

This clone was detected only a few times. The rearrangement links TRBV29-1 to TRBJ2-3, with D uncertain. CDR1 and CDR2 from the germline V gene are SQVTM and ANQGSEA. The CDR3 runs to 11 residues. With 4 bases removed from V and 4 bases from J, the gap between germline ends came to 6 bases. CDR3 nucleotide sequence: TGCAGCGTTGGCCGGGCAGATACGCAGTATTTT. It translates to CSVGRADTQYF.

This clone showed up just a few times. The CDR3 here is CASKFARGTDTQYF. In DNA form, the CDR3 reads TGTGCCAGCAAATTCGCGCGGGGCACAGATACGCAGTATTTT. The V and J genes are TRBV11-2 and TRBJ2-3; D perhaps matches TRBD2 (5 bases). V lost 7 bases and J 1 base, leaving 12 bases between the germline ends. The germline V gene encodes CDR1 SGHAT and CDR2 FQNNGV. The CDR3 is made up of 14 amino acids.

This clone was counted many times. The chain employs TRBV9 and TRBJ2-1; 8 bases map to TRBD2. CDR1 is SGDLS and CDR2 is YYNGEE in the germline V gene. The CDR3 loop spans 17 amino acids. The ends lost 4 bases at V and 2 bases at J; junction bases unmatched: 11. CDR3 in amino acids: CASSRALSGKTYNEQFF. CDR3 nucleotide sequence: TGTGCCAGCAGCCGAGCCCTTAGCGGGAAGACCTACAATGAGCAGTTCTTC.

This clone has a handful of counts. V gene TRBV28 combines with J gene TRBJ1-1; the D gene is possibly TRBD1 (6 bases). CDR1 is MDHEN and CDR2 is SYDVKM in the germline V gene. CDR3 length: 11 residues. Trimming removed 2 bases from V and 8 bases from J, with 6 bases in between. CDR3 in DNA: TGTGCCAGCAGTTTACAGGGGGAAGCTTTCTTT. It is translated as CASSLQGEAFF.

This clone was seen more than once but under ten times. This chain joins TRBV5-1 and TRBJ1-1, with TRBD1 matching 7 bases. V was pared by 2 bases and J by 1 base, with 8 bases of the junction left unmatched. The CDR3 length is 16 residues. In germline, CDR1 is SGHRS, CDR2 YFSETQ. CDR3 residues: CASSLDGTAQNTEAFF. In DNA, the CDR3 is TGCGCCAGCAGCTTAGACGGGACAGCCCAGAACACTGAAGCTTTCTTT.

This clone occurred a few times. The chain employs TRBV18 and TRBJ2-7; 10 nucleotides align to TRBD1. The CDR3 consists of 15 residues. V shed 6 bases and J 6 bases; nucleotides not matched to a gene: 11. Germline CDR1 is KGHSH and CDR2 is LQKENI. The CDR3 region has the DNA TGTGCCAGCTCCCCTCTGGGACAGGGGACGATCGAGCAGTACTTC. Encoded protein: CASSPLGQGTIEQYF.

This clone was observed a few times. One end of the junction does not line up with germline, which may come from a read error. The rearrangement joins TRBV28 to TRBJ2-7, with TRBD1 as a possible D gene (6 bases). From germline, CDR1 is MDHEN and CDR2 SYDVKM. CDR3 length equals 11 residues. The CDR3: CASRRFQGWDF. The CDR3 bases are TGTGCCAGCAGAAGGTTTCAGGGGTGGGACTTC.

This clone was observed a handful of times. The V gene is TRBV6-1, the J gene TRBJ2-7, with D possibly matching TRBD2 (5 bases). The CDR3 consists of 14 residues. The germline V gene encodes CDR1 MNHNS and CDR2 SASEGT. V lost 6 bases to trimming and J lost 0 bases, with 12 bases between them. The CDR3 region is CASRTTGSSYEQYF. The CDR3 DNA reads TGTGCCAGCAGGACGACGGGGAGCTCCTACGAGCAGTACTTC.

This clone was observed many times. V and J are TRBV19 and TRBJ2-1; maybe TRBD2 (6 bases). V was shortened by 4 bases and J by 8 bases, with 18 bases between the two germline ends. The CDR3 has 15 amino acids. Germline V gene lookup returns CDR1 LNHDA and CDR2 SQIVND (reference sequence). The CDR3 region is CASSKQDSRRDEQFF. As DNA, the CDR3 is TGTGCCAGTAGTAAACAGGACTCCCGGAGGGATGAGCAGTTCTTC.

This clone was detected a few times. The chain uses TRBV9 and TRBJ1-1; D not resolved. Between the trimmed V and J ends, which lost 1 base and 0 bases, there was a span of 4 bases. CDR1 SGDLS and CDR2 YYNGEE come from the germline V gene. This CDR3 has 13 amino acids. DNA of the CDR3: TGTGCCAGCAGCGTAAACATGAACACTGAAGCTTTCTTT. Translating it yields CASSVNMNTEAFF. Using reference TRBV9 and TRBJ1-1 for the parts outside the CDR3, the full variable domain is DSGVTQTPKHLITATGQRVTLRCSPRSGDLSVYWYQQSLDQGLQFLIQYYNGEERAKGNILERFSAQQFPDLHSELNLSSLELGDSALYFCASSVNMNTEAFFGQGTRLTVV.

A remark on this clone: A junction boundary mismatches the germline segment, possibly from a read error. This chain links TRBV5-6 with TRBJ2-1; 10 bases line up with TRBD2. Per germline, CDR1 SGHDT and CDR2 YYEEEE. There are 13 residues in the CDR3. The CDR3 bases are TGTGCCAGCAGCTTGGATACTAGCGGGATCAAACTCTTC. Its translation is CASSLDTSGIKLF.

This clone has a handful of counts. V and J are TRBV27 and TRBJ2-7, with D maybe TRBD2 (6 bases). The CDR3 extends over 14 amino acids. CDR1 is MNHEY, CDR2 SMNVEV, per germline (reference sequence). Trimming pared 2 bases from V and 2 bases from J, leaving 10 bases between. The CDR3 is CASSLKRAAYEQYF. CDR3 coding DNA: TGTGCCAGCAGTTTAAAGCGGGCGGCCTACGAGCAGTACTTC.

This chain links TRBV7-8 with TRBJ1-1, with a tentative D call TRBD1 (6 bases). Germline loops: CDR1 SGHVS, CDR2 FQNEAQ. The V end lost 10 bases, the J end lost 1 base, and 16 bases lay between the germline ends. The CDR3 is made up of 14 amino acids. In nucleotides, the CDR3 is TGTGCCACCTCGAAGGGGGTAGGGAACACTGAAGCTTTCTTT. It codes for CATSKGVGNTEAFF.

The J gene is TRBJ2-3, the V gene TRBV29-1; no definite D call. The CDR3 is 14 residues long. V was cut by 4 bases and J by 0 bases, with 11 bases left in between. The germline V gene encodes CDR1 SQVTM and CDR2 ANQGSEA. The CDR3 protein is CSVVNSLSTDTQYF. For the CDR3, the DNA is TGCAGCGTTGTTAACAGTCTTAGCACAGATACGCAGTATTTT.

CDR3 DNA sequence: TGTGCCAGCAGCTTAGATCCAGGGGCCTACAATGAGCAGTTCTTC. This encodes CASSLDPGAYNEQFF. The chain recombines TRBV7-6 with TRBJ2-1, with a tentative D call TRBD1 (6 bases). The length of the CDR3 is 15 residues. The germline gives CDR1 SGHVS, CDR2 FNYEAQ. V was shortened by 1 base and J by 2 bases, with 9 bases between the two germline ends.

This clone was detected a few times. The chain carries TRBV29-1 and TRBJ2-7; TRBD2 agrees at 10 bases. The CDR3 extends over 16 amino acids. Germline CDR1 SQVTM, CDR2 ANQGSEA. V was clipped by 4 bases and J by 5 bases; unmatched bases: 14. The CDR3 reads CSVGRGTLAGDNEQYF. DNA of the CDR3: TGCAGCGTTGGAAGGGGGACGCTAGCGGGAGACAACGAGCAGTACTTC.

The table lists this clone with a few counts. The V gene is TRBV5-1, the J gene TRBJ1-2, with TRBD1 matching 7 bases. The CDR3 has 16 amino acids. V trimming: 4 bases; J trimming: 4 bases; junction bases outside the gene matches: 13. CDR1 SGHRS and CDR2 YFSETQ come from the germline V gene. Here the CDR3 DNA reads TGCGCCAGCAGCGAACCTACAGGGGATTCCACCTATGGCTACACCTTC. This encodes CASSEPTGDSTYGYTF.

The chain uses TRBV5-4 and TRBJ2-2; D gene unclear. This CDR3 comprises 14 residues. V dropped 0 bases and J dropped 5 bases, with 8 bases sitting between them. CDR1 is SGHNT and CDR2 is YYREEE in the germline V gene (reference sequence). In DNA form, the CDR3 reads TGTGCCAGCAGCTTGGCCGGTTATACCGGGGAGCTGTTTTTT. Residues: CASSLAGYTGELFF. The variable domain in full, completed from reference TRBV5-4 and TRBJ2-2, reads ETGVTQSPTHLIKTRGQQVTLRCSSQSGHNTVSWYQQALGQGPQFIFQYYREEENGRGNFPPRFSGLQFPNYSSELNVNALELDDSALYLCASSLAGYTGELFFGEGSRLTVL.

This clone has only a few counts. This chain uses TRBV28 with TRBJ2-1, with TRBD1 as a possible D gene (6 bases). Germline assignment: CDR1 MDHEN and CDR2 SYDVKM. This CDR3 has 13 residues. V lost 8 bases and J 5 bases, leaving 13 bases between the germline ends. CDR3 nucleotides: TGTGCCAGCTTTGACGGACAGCACAATGAGCAGTTCTTC. It specifies CASFDGQHNEQFF.

This clone showed up just a few times. The chain couples TRBV9 to TRBJ2-5, with TRBD1 matching 10 bases. Unmatched junction bases numbered 4, after V lost 3 bases and J lost 5 bases. The CDR3 sequence is 14 residues long. In germline, CDR1 is SGDLS, CDR2 YYNGEE. The CDR3 nucleotides are TGTGCCAGCAGCGGTGGGACAGGGGCCGAGACCCAGTACTTC. Encoded protein: CASSGGTGAETQYF.

This chain links TRBV9 with TRBJ1-5; 7 nucleotides align to TRBD1. Germline V gene lookup returns CDR1 SGDLS and CDR2 YYNGEE. CDR3 length: 15 residues. V was clipped by 3 bases and J by 5 bases; unmatched bases: 8. The CDR3 DNA follows: TGTGCCAGCAGCGCTCAACAGGGGACGGATCAGCCCCAGCATTTT. It codes for CASSAQQGTDQPQHF.

The V and J genes are TRBV2 and TRBJ2-7, with 10 bases matching TRBD1. This CDR3 region has 14 residues. Losses at the gene ends were 6 bases for V and 5 bases for J; bases not matched to a gene: 7. CDR1 and CDR2 (germline): SNHLY, FYNNEI. The CDR3 region is CASSAGTGVNEQYF. The CDR3 DNA reads TGTGCCAGCAGCGCCGGGACAGGGGTTAACGAGCAGTACTTC.

J is TRBJ1-2 and V is TRBV9; possibly TRBD1 for D (6 bases). Trimming shortened V by 3 bases and J by 8 bases, and 14 bases separated the two germline ends. Germline V gives CDR1 SGDLS, CDR2 YYNGEE. The CDR3 runs to 13 residues. CDR3 loop: CASSGVARGGYTF. CDR3 nucleotides: TGTGCCAGCAGCGGCGTCGCCAGGGGCGGCTACACCTTC.